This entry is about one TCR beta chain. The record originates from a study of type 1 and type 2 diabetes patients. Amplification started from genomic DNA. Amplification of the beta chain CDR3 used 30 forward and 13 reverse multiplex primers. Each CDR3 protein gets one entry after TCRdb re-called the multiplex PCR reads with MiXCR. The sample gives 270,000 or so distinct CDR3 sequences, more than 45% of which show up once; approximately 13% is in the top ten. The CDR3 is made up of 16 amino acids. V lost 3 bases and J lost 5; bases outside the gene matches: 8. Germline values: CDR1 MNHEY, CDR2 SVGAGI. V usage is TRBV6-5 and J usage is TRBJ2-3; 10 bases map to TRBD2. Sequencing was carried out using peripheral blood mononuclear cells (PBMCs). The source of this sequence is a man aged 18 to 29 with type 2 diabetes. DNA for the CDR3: TGTGCCAGCAGTTATGGGCTAGCGGGGGCCGTAGATACGCAGTATTTT. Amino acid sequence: CASSYGLAGAVDTQYF.